The present TCR beta chain was sequenced within a study of control samples from healthy donors and cancer patients. The CDR3 spans 15 residues. V lost 0 bases and J lost 7; bases outside the gene matches: 7. CDR1 is MNHEY and CDR2 is SMNVEV in the germline V gene (reference sequence). The table came from immunoSEQ multiplex PCR; TCRdb's copy has only in-frame clones and leaves some out. Of about 75,000 clones detected, 94% appear once; the ten largest clones hold under 7.5%. The receptor comes from a middle-aged woman in good health. This rearrangement joins TRBV27 to TRBJ2-7; 9 nucleotides align to TRBD2. Source material: blood. The DNA of the CDR3 is TGTGCCAGCAGTTTATCGGCGGGAGGGACTCGGGAGCAGTACTTC. This encodes CASSLSAGGTREQYF.